A single sample is the source of the 29 T cell receptor beta chains below, sequenced in a study of T cells in Graves' hyperthyroidism and ophthalmopathy. Template material for amplifying TCR beta CDR3 regions consisted of RNA transcripts. The TCR CDR3 was amplified in a first-round RT-PCR using the HTBI primer set. Using its own MiXCR run on the multiplex PCR reads, TCRdb lists one record per CDR3 protein. The profile shows approximately 520,000 distinct CDR3 sequences, around 22% of them singletons. Material for sequencing was blood. These receptor sequences come from a woman aged 30 to 39 with Graves' ophthalmopathy.

The chain uses TRBV6-2 or TRBV6-3 and TRBJ1-5; 7 nucleotides match TRBD1. Germline values: CDR1 MNHEY, CDR2 SVGEGT. The trim removed 5 bases at V and 4 bases at J, leaving 8 bases unmatched. This CDR3 contains 15 residues. The CDR3 DNA reads TGTGCCAGCAGTGGACACAGGGGTGGGAATCAGCCCCAGCATTTT. It codes for CASSGHRGGNQPQHF.

The rearrangement links TRBV6-2 or TRBV6-3 to TRBJ2-7; D remains ambiguous. Germline values: CDR1 MNHEY, CDR2 SVGEGT. Trimming left V 7 bases short and J 4 bases short, with 14 bases between. The CDR3 covers 13 residues. The CDR3 reads CASTKLPKYEQYF. The DNA for the CDR3 is TGTGCCAGCACCAAGCTCCCGAAATACGAGCAGTACTTC.

This clonotype came up many times. V usage is TRBV2 and J usage is TRBJ1-2, with TRBD1 matching 11 bases. CDR3 length: 16 residues. V lost 1 base to trimming and J lost 6 bases; unmatched junction nucleotides: 7. Germline CDR1 is SNHLY and CDR2 is FYNNEI. DNA for the CDR3: TGTGCCAGCAGTGAAGTACGGACAGGGGGCGCCGATGGCTACACCTTC. Protein sequence: CASSEVRTGGADGYTF.

The chain combines TRBV28 with TRBJ1-5; D is unclear. This CDR3 spans 14 amino acids. Trimming took 3 bases from V and 3 from J, leaving 9 bases between them. Germline lookup yields CDR1 MDHEN and CDR2 SYDVKM. The CDR3 here is CASSFPGPNQPQHF. The CDR3 nucleotides are TGTGCCAGCAGTTTTCCCGGCCCCAATCAGCCCCAGCATTTT.

The chain recombines TRBV3-1 with TRBJ2-5; the D is unclear. With 3 bases removed from V and 2 bases from J, the gap between germline ends came to 10 bases. From germline, CDR1 is LGHDT and CDR2 YNNKEL (reference sequence). The length of the CDR3 is 14 residues. The chain's CDR3 is CASSHRVGQETQYF. The CDR3 DNA reads TGTGCCAGCAGCCACCGGGTGGGTCAAGAGACCCAGTACTTC.

This chain uses TRBV6-1 with TRBJ1-3; D is unresolved. Trimming removed 0 bases from V and 2 bases from J, with 8 bases in between. Germline loops: CDR1 MNHNS, CDR2 SASEGT. The CDR3 has 15 residues. The CDR3 loop is CASSEAFGTGNTIYF. The CDR3 coding sequence is TGTGCCAGCAGTGAAGCATTTGGGACTGGAAACACCATATATTTT.

This clonotype was seen repeatedly, ten times or more. The J gene is TRBJ2-7, the V gene TRBV7-2; D remains unclear. Trimming shortened V by 0 bases and J by 2 bases, and 8 bases separated the two germline ends. Germline-derived CDR1 and CDR2 are SGHTA and FQGNSA. This CDR3 is built from 14 residues. CDR3 DNA sequence: TGTGCCAGCAGCTTAGCGGTCCCGACCTACGAGCAGTACTTC. Amino acids: CASSLAVPTYEQYF.

J is TRBJ1-1 and V is TRBV5-1; D may be TRBD1 (5 bases). Germline V gives CDR1 SGHRS, CDR2 YFSETQ. Trimming took 6 bases from V and 4 from J, leaving 16 bases between them. This CDR3 has 14 amino acids. The CDR3 loop reads CASTDLNGGTEAFF. DNA for the CDR3: TGCGCCAGCACGGACCTCAACGGGGGCACTGAAGCTTTCTTT.

This clonotype appeared many times. J is TRBJ1-2 and V is TRBV30; possible D gene TRBD1, 6 bases. V lost 0 bases to trimming and J lost 4 bases, with 15 bases between them. CDR1 GTSNPN and CDR2 SVGIG come from the germline V gene (reference sequence). This CDR3 is built from 15 residues. This CDR3 is CAWSVSGTGSYGYTF. The DNA for the CDR3 is TGTGCCTGGAGTGTATCGGGCACAGGGAGCTATGGCTACACCTTC.

This clonotype occurred many times. This chain connects TRBV5-1 to TRBJ1-2; no reliable D call. The germline V and J ends were trimmed by 2 bases and 4 bases, with 15 bases remaining between them. The CDR3 loop spans 15 amino acids. CDR1 and CDR2 (germline): SGHRS, YFSETQ. The DNA of the CDR3 is TGCGCCAGCAGCTTCGCCCCTGGGGAAGCCTATGGCTACACCTTC. It specifies CASSFAPGEAYGYTF. Complete variable domain (other parts from reference TRBV5-1 and TRBJ1-2): KAGVTQTPRYLIKTRGQQVTLSCSPISGHRSVSWYQQTPGQGLQFLFEYFSETQRNKGNFPGRFSGRQFSNSRSEMNVSTLELGDSALYLCASSFAPGEAYGYTFGSGTRLTVV.

This clonotype was counted many times. The V and J genes are TRBV12-3 or TRBV12-4 and TRBJ1-5; TRBD1 aligns across 10 bases. The CDR3 is 14 amino acids. Trimming at V came to 6 bases and at J to 6 bases, leaving 5 bases not matched to a gene. The CDR3 reads CASSLGQGIQPQHF. The CDR3 DNA reads as TGTGCCAGCAGCTTGGGACAGGGGATTCAGCCCCAGCATTTT.

The table lists this clonotype with many counts. The chain uses TRBV12-3 or TRBV12-4 and TRBJ1-1, with D uncertain. The CDR3 runs 12 residues. The germline V and J ends were trimmed by 0 bases and 11 bases, with 10 bases remaining between them. The CDR3 DNA follows: TGTGCCAGCAGTTTAGCCCGGGTGGCCGCTTTCTTT. Protein product: CASSLARVAAFF.

This clonotype was seen more than once but under ten times. The rearrangement uses TRBV18 and TRBJ2-7, with 7 bases lining up with TRBD1. J lost 5 bases, V lost 3 bases, and 10 bases had no gene match. The CDR3 extends over 15 amino acids. Germline V gene sequence: CDR1 KGHSH, CDR2 LQKENI. The CDR3: CASSPSTGNIHEQYF. CDR3 DNA: TGTGCCAGCTCACCGTCGACAGGGAATATCCACGAGCAGTACTTC.

This clonotype was observed many times. The chain recombines TRBV11-2 with TRBJ1-6; possible D gene TRBD1, 6 bases. Trimming removed 0 bases from V and 3 bases from J, with 6 bases in between. This CDR3 is 15 amino acids long. The germline V gene encodes CDR1 SGHAT and CDR2 FQNNGV. This chain's CDR3 is CASSLDRGYNSPLHF. The CDR3 nucleotides read TGTGCCAGCAGCTTAGACAGGGGCTATAATTCACCCCTCCACTTT.

This clonotype was seen a handful of times. CDR3 coding DNA: TGTGCCATCAGTGAGGCCCAAGAGACCCAGTACTTC. Amino acids: CAISEAQETQYF. The chain is built from TRBV10-3 and TRBJ2-5, with unresolved D. Looked up from germline, CDR1 is ENHRY and CDR2 is SYGVKD. The CDR3 contains 12 residues. The V end lost 2 bases, the J end lost 1 base, and 2 bases lay between the germline ends.

This clonotype has at least ten counts. The chain employs TRBV28 and TRBJ1-5; D gene ambiguous. Germline CDR1 MDHEN, CDR2 SYDVKM. The CDR3 covers 15 residues. V shed 2 bases and J shed 7 bases, with 15 bases lying between them. The CDR3 coding sequence is TGTGCCAGCAGTTTACGCCCCCGGGTCCGGCAGCCCCAGCATTTT. The encoded protein is CASSLRPRVRQPQHF.

This clonotype was picked up many times. The chain joins TRBV20-1 to TRBJ1-3, with D unresolved. Deletions cut 6 bases from V and 0 bases from J, with 12 bases between. Per germline, CDR1 DFQATT and CDR2 SNEGSKA (reference sequence). This CDR3 region has 14 residues. The CDR3 sequence: CSAPDRASGNTIYF. DNA of the CDR3: TGCAGTGCCCCGGACCGAGCCTCTGGAAACACCATATATTTT.

The sample holds a few counts of this clonotype. This chain links TRBV5-1 with TRBJ2-7, with D possibly matching TRBD2 (6 bases). The CDR3 runs 15 residues. V dropped 0 bases and J dropped 2 bases, with 12 bases sitting between them. Germline CDR1 SGHRS, CDR2 YFSETQ. CDR3 DNA: TGCGCCAGCAGCTTGGGTAGCGGCTTCACCTACGAGCAGTACTTC. This gives the protein CASSLGSGFTYEQYF.

This clonotype was detected many times. The chain links TRBV24-1 to TRBJ1-2; the D gene is possibly TRBD1 (5 bases). The CDR3 has 16 residues. Looked up from germline, CDR1 is KGHDR and CDR2 is SFDVKD. V was trimmed by 3 bases and J by 3 bases, leaving 16 bases between them. The CDR3 loop reads CATSDDRDGLDYGYTF. In DNA, the CDR3 is TGTGCCACCAGTGATGATCGGGACGGACTAGACTATGGCTACACCTTC.

The sample holds many counts of this clonotype. The rearrangement joins TRBV11-2 to TRBJ2-7; possible D gene TRBD1, 5 bases. This CDR3 has 14 residues. Trimming stripped 5 bases from V and 2 bases from J, with 13 bases between. In germline, CDR1 is SGHAT, CDR2 FQNNGV. The CDR3 sequence is CASSAQTDTYEQYF. CDR3 DNA sequence: TGTGCCAGCAGCGCCCAGACAGACACCTACGAGCAGTACTTC.

Many counts were recorded for this clonotype. The chain joins TRBV19 to TRBJ2-7, with TRBD1 matching 11 bases. After removal of 9 bases from V and 4 bases from J, the junction contained 8 bases not matched to a gene. In germline, CDR1 is LNHDA, CDR2 SQIVND (reference sequence). CDR3 size: 14 residues. The DNA of the CDR3 is TGTGCCAGCCGAAGCGGACAGGGGGCTTACGAGCAGTACTTC. Translating gives CASRSGQGAYEQYF. The whole variable domain, remainder taken from reference TRBV19 and TRBJ2-7, is DGGITQSPKYLFRKEGQNVTLSCEQNLNHDAMYWYRQDPGQGLRLIYYSQIVNDFQKGDIAEGYSVSREKKESFPLTVTSAQKNPTAFYLCASRSGQGAYEQYFGPGTRLTVT.

This clonotype was counted ten times or more. The chain recombines TRBV6-5 with TRBJ2-2; the D is unclear. Germline assignment: CDR1 MNHEY and CDR2 SVGAGI. This CDR3 spans 15 amino acids. Between the trimmed V and J ends, which lost 0 bases and 1 base, there was a span of 6 bases. This CDR3 reads CASSYSIVNTGELFF. The CDR3 coding sequence is TGTGCCAGCAGTTACTCGATAGTGAACACCGGGGAGCTGTTTTTT.

This clonotype was seen more than once but under ten times. The chain couples TRBV7-2 to TRBJ1-2; maybe TRBD1 (5 bases). CDR1 and CDR2 from the germline V gene are SGHTA and FQGNSA. This CDR3 comprises 14 residues. The V end lost 5 bases, the J end lost 8 bases, and 18 bases lay between the germline ends. CDR3 protein: CASSASSGPLGYTF. CDR3 in DNA: TGTGCCAGCAGCGCTAGCTCAGGGCCGTTAGGCTACACCTTC.

The chain recombines TRBV20-1 with TRBJ1-2, with D possibly being TRBD1 (5 bases). CDR1 is DFQATT and CDR2 is SNEGSKA in the germline V gene (reference sequence). This CDR3 has 13 amino acids. V lost 6 bases and J 6 bases, leaving 17 bases between the germline ends. DNA of the CDR3: TGCAGTGCGGAGACAGTGGCAGAAAATGGCTACACCTTC. Its translation is CSAETVAENGYTF.

The sample holds many counts of this clonotype. This may arise from a read error, as a much more abundant clone is one base away. The rearrangement joins TRBV12-3 or TRBV12-4 to TRBJ1-5; no definite D call. Trimming pared 4 bases from V and 9 bases from J, leaving 16 bases between. The CDR3 spans 14 residues. The CDR3 reads CASSSNRIGLPQHF. For the CDR3, the DNA is TGTGCCAGCAGTTCAAATCGAATCGGTCTGCCCCAGCATTTT.

This clonotype was counted many times. CDR3 DNA sequence: TGTGCCAGCAGCTTAGTTACCGCCAGCTACGAGCAGTACTTC. Translating it yields CASSLVTASYEQYF. The gene calls are TRBV7-2 and TRBJ2-7; D is ambiguous. The length of the CDR3 is 14 residues. Germline CDR1 SGHTA, CDR2 FQGNSA. Deletions cut 1 base from V and 3 bases from J, with 10 bases between.

This clonotype has just a few counts. The genes are TRBV19 and TRBJ1-5, with D unclear. The germline V gene has CDR1 LNHDA and CDR2 SQIVND (reference sequence). The CDR3 runs 15 residues. The ends were cut back, 0 bases at V and 3 bases at J, with 9 bases in the middle. The CDR3, as DNA: TGTGCCAGTAGTATAGATCGGGAATACAATCAGCCCCAGCATTTT. Protein: CASSIDREYNQPQHF.

The gene calls are TRBV30 and TRBJ1-5; 10 bases are a match to TRBD1. The CDR3 totals 15 residues. Germline assignment: CDR1 GTSNPN and CDR2 SVGIG (reference sequence). V lost 0 bases and J lost 11; bases outside the gene matches: 10. Here the CDR3 reads CAWSVRGTGVSAQHF. The CDR3, as DNA: TGTGCCTGGAGTGTCCGCGGGACAGGGGTCTCGGCCCAGCATTTT.

As for this clonotype: A read error may be the cause here, since a much bigger clone is one base away. The chain links TRBV25-1 to TRBJ1-5; 7 positions match TRBD1. The CDR3 runs 16 residues. Looked up from germline, CDR1 is MGHDK and CDR2 is SYGVNS. The CDR3 loop reads CASSPGQQNSNQPPHF. The DNA of the CDR3 is TGTGCCAGCAGTCCGGGACAGCAAAATAGCAATCAGCCCCCGCATTTT.